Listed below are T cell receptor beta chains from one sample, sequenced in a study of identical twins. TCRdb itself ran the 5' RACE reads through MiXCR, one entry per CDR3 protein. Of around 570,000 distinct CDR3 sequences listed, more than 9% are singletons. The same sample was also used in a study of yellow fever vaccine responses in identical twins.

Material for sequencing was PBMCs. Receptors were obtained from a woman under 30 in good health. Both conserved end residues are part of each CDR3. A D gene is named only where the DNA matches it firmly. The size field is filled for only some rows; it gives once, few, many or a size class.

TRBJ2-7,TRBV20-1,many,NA,TGCAGTGCGCCTGGGGGAACCTACGAGCAGTACTTC,CSAPGGTYEQYF
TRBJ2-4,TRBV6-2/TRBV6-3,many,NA,TGTGCCAGCAGGCCGACAGCAAACAAAAACATTCAGTACTTC,CASRPTANKNIQYF
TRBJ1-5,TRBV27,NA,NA,TGTGCCAGCAGTTCATACAACTATAGCAATCAGCCCCAGCATTTT,CASSSYNYSNQPQHF
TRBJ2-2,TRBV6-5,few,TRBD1,TGTGCCAGCAGCTACACAGGGGCCGGGGACACCGGGGAGCTGTTTTTT,CASSYTGAGDTGELFF
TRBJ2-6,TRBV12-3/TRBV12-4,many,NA,TGTGCCAGCAGCCATCGCCAAGTCTCCTCTGGGGCCAACGTCCTGACTTTC,CASSHRQVSSGANVLTF
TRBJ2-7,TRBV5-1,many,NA,TGCGCCAGCAGTCTGATGACAGTGCGAGACGAGCAGTACTTC,CASSLMTVRDEQYF
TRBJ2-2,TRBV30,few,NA,TGTGCCTGGGATGTCTTTGGGGGGGAGCTGTTTTTT,CAWDVFGGELFF
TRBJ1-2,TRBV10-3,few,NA,TGTGCCATCAGTGAGGAGGGGCAGGGTCGGAATGGCTACACCTTC,CAISEEGQGRNGYTF
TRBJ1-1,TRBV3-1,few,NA,TGTGCCAGCAGCCAGAGAGGGACGAACACTGAAGCTTTCTTT,CASSQRGTNTEAFF
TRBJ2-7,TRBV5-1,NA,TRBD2,TGCGCCAGCAGCTCTGGGACTAGCGGGGCCATCTACGAGCAGTACTTC,CASSSGTSGAIYEQYF
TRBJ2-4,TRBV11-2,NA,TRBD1,TGTGCCAGCAGCTCATTAAGGACAGGGGGCGGGGGTGGCAAAAACATTCAGTACTTC,CASSSLRTGGGGGKNIQYF
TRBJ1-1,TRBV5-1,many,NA,TGCGCCAGCAGCTTGGCTGACACTGAAGCTTTCTTT,CASSLADTEAFF
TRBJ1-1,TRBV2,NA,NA,TGTGCCAGCAGAACACAGGGATACACTGAAGCTTTCTTT,CASRTQGYTEAFF
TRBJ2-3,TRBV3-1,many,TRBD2,TGTGCCAGCAGCCAAGAACTAGCGGGGGAAGATACGCAGTATTTT,CASSQELAGEDTQYF
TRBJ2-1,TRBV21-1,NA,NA,TGTGCCAGCAGCAGTATGACTAGAGCCCCCTACAATGAGCAGTTCTTC,CASSSMTRAPYNEQFF
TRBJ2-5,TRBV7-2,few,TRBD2,TGTGCCAGCAGCTTAACTATTGGGAGGGCCCGCGAGACCCAGTACTTC,CASSLTIGRARETQYF
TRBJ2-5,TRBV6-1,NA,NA,TGTGCCAGCAGACCTGGCAGGGGTGCTTTGGAGACCCAGTACTTC,CASRPGRGALETQYF
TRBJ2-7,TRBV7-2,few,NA,TGTGCCAGCAGCCCCCCCTATGGGGACGAGCAGTACTTC,CASSPPYGDEQYF
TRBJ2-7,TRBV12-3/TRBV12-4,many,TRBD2,TGTGCCAGCAGTCTAGCGGGGGGGCGGGGGTACGAGCAGTACTTC,CASSLAGGRGYEQYF
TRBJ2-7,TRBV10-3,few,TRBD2,TGTGCCATCAGTCAGATGAACCGGGGAGCGGGAGGGCCGAAGGAGCAGTACTTC,CAISQMNRGAGGPKEQYF
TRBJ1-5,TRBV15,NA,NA,TGTGCCACCAGCGGGACACTGGACCAGGCCCAGCATTTT,CATSGTLDQAQHF
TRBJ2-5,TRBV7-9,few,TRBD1,TGTGCCAGCAGCCCACCGGGACAGGGCTGGGGAGAGACCCAGTACTTC,CASSPPGQGWGETQYF
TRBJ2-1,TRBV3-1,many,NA,TGTGCCAGCAGCCTAGTTAGCAGTGAGCAGTTCTTC,CASSLVSSEQFF
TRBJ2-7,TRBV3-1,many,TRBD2,TGTGCCAGCAGCCAAAACCCTAGCGGGGGGTACGAGCAGTACTTC,CASSQNPSGGYEQYF
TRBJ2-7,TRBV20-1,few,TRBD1,TGCAGTGCTGATTTGGACAGGGTAGGTTCCTACGAGCAGTACTTC,CSADLDRVGSYEQYF
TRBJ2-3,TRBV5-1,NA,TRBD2,TGCGCCAGCAGCTTGCTACCGGGGGGGGCCGGAGATACGCAGTATTTT,CASSLLPGGAGDTQYF
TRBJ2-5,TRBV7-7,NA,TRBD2,TGTGCTAGCAGCGCGATGACTAGCGGGGTTTGGGAGACCCAGTACTTC,CASSAMTSGVWETQYF
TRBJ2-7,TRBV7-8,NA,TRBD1,TGTGCCAGCAGCTTATATAGGGGACAGGGGTCCTACGAGCAGTACTTC,CASSLYRGQGSYEQYF
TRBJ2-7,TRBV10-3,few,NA,TGTGCCATCAGCCTTCGGACGGAAAGTTTGTCCTACGAGCAGTACTTC,CAISLRTESLSYEQYF
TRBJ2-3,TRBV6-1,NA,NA,TGTGCCAGCAGTGAAGCGGGGGCCAACACAGATACGCAGTATTTT,CASSEAGANTDTQYF
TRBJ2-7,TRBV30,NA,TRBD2,TGTGCCTGGAGGACAGTAGCGGGACCCCAAGCCTACGAGCAGTACTTC,CAWRTVAGPQAYEQYF
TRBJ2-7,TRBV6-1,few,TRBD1,TGTGCCAGCAGTCCGGACAGGGGAAAGAGCGAGCAGTACTTC,CASSPDRGKSEQYF
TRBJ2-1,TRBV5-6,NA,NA,TGTGCCAGCAGCTTGGTGGGGGGGCCGGTGGATGAGCAGTTCTTC,CASSLVGGPVDEQFF
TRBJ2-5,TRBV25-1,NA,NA,TGTGCCAGCAGTGGGCGGGTAGCGGCGTACCAAGAGACCCAGTACTTC,CASSGRVAAYQETQYF
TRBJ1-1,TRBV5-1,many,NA,TGCGCCAGCAGCACCCTCCCCGGGATGAACACTGAAGCTTTCTTT,CASSTLPGMNTEAFF
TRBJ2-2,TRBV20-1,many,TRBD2,TGCAGTGCTAGAGGGAGCGGGAGAGAGACCGGGGAGCTGTTTTTT,CSARGSGRETGELFF
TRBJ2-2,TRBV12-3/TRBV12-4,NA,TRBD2,TGTGCCAGCAGCCCTTCCAGCGGGACTGGGGAGCTGTTTTTT,CASSPSSGTGELFF
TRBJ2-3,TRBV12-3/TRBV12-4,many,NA,TGTGCCAGCAGTTTTGCAGATGGCACAGATACGCAGTATTTT,CASSFADGTDTQYF
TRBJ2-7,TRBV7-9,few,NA,TGTGCCAGCAGCCCGCCCCCGGTGACAACATTCAACGAGCAGTACTTC,CASSPPPVTTFNEQYF
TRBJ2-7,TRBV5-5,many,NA,TGTGCCAGCAGACTGGCCCCGACGGCTAGCTCCTACGAGCAGTACTTC,CASRLAPTASSYEQYF
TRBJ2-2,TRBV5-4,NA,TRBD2,TGTGCCAGCAGCTTGGACCCTATCCGTAGCGGGAGGCCTGGCACCGGGGAGCTGTTTTTT,CASSLDPIRSGRPGTGELFF
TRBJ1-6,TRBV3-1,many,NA,TGTGCCAGCAGCCAAGAGCGGGGGAGAGGTTCACCCCTCCACTTT,CASSQERGRGSPLHF
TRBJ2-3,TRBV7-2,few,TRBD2,TGTGCCAGCAGCTTAGGCCAGCGGGAGCGCACAGATACGCAGTATTTT,CASSLGQRERTDTQYF
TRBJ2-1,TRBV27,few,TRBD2,TGTGCCAGCAGCCCCCTTGGACTAGGGCCCACCAATGAGCAGTTCTTC,CASSPLGLGPTNEQFF
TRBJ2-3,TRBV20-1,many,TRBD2,TGCAGTGCGGGACCCGGGACTAGCGGGGGGGCAGATACGCAGTATTTT,CSAGPGTSGGADTQYF
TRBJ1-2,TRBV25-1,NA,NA,TGTGCCAGCAGTGAGTCCGGCGGCTCCTCCACGAGATATGGCTACACCTTC,CASSESGGSSTRYGYTF
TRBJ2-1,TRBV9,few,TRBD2,TGTGCCAGCAGCGTCGCTAGCGGGAGTTTCTACAATGAGCAGTTCTTC,CASSVASGSFYNEQFF
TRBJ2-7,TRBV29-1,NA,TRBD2,TGCAGCGTTCGAGGACTAGCGGGAGCATCCTACGAGCAGTACTTC,CSVRGLAGASYEQYF
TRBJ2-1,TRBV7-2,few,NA,TGTGCCAGCACCCCTCGGGCAGCCGGGATAAGCTCCTACAATGAGCAGTTCTTC,CASTPRAAGISSYNEQFF
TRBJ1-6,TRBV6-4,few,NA,TGTGCCAGCAGTGACTCGGGGACGGGTAATTCACCCCTCCACTTT,CASSDSGTGNSPLHF
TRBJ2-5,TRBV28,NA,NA,TGTGCCAGCAGTTTAGGTTCCCGGACACGCGAATACCAAGAGACCCAGTACTTC,CASSLGSRTREYQETQYF
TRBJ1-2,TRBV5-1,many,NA,TGCGCCAGCAGCTCAGACAGGAGTTTCGGCTACACCTTC,CASSSDRSFGYTF
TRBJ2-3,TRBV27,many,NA,TGTGCCAGCAGTTTGGGGCTTCCCGCAGATACGCAGTATTTT,CASSLGLPADTQYF
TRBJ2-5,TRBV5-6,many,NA,TGTGCCAGCAGCTTGGCCCCCGCGGAGACCCAGTACTTC,CASSLAPAETQYF
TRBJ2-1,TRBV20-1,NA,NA,TGCAGTGCTAGAGGGACTACCTACAATGAGCAGTTCTTC,CSARGTTYNEQFF
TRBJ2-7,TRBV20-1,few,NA,TGCAGTGCTATAGATCCCCTTCGAGGGCCGCTCGAGCAGTACTTC,CSAIDPLRGPLEQYF
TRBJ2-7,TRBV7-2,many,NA,TGTGCCAGCAGCTTAGGAGGGGAGCCTCCCTACGAGCAGTACTTC,CASSLGGEPPYEQYF